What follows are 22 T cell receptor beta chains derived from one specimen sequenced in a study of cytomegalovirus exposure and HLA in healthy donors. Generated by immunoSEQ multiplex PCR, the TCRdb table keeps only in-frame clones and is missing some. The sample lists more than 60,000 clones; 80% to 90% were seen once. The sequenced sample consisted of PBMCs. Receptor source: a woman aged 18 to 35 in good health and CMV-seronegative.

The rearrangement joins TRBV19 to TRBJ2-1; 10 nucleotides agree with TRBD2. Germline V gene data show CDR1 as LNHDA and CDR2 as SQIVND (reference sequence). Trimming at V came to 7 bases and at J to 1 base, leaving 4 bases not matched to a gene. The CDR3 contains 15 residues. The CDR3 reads CASTRAGGSYNEQFF. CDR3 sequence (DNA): TGTGCCAGTACTCGAGCGGGAGGGTCCTACAATGAGCAGTTCTTC.

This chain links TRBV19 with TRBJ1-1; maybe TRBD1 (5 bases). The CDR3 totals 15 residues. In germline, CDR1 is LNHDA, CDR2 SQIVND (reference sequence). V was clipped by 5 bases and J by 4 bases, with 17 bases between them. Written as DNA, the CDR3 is TGTGCCAGTAGTCCGAGGGTTCCCGGGGGCACTGAAGCTTTCTTT. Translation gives CASSPRVPGGTEAFF.

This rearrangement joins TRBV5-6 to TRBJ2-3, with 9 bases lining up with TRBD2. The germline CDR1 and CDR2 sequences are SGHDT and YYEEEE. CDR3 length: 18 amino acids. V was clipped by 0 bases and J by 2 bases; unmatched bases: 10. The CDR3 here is CASSLAAASGAYTDTQYF. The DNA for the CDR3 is TGTGCCAGCAGCTTGGCCGCGGCTAGCGGGGCGTACACAGATACGCAGTATTTT.

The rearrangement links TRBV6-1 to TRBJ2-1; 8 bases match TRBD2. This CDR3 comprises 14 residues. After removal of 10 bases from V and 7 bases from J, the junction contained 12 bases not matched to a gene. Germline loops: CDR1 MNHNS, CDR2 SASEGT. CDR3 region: CANFYGGAKNEQFF. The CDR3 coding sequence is TGTGCCAACTTTTACGGGGGGGCCAAGAATGAGCAGTTCTTC.

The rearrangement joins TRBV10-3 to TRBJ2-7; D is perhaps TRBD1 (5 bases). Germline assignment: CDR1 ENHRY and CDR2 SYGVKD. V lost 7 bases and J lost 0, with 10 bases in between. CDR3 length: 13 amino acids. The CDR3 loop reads CAITQGSSYEQYF. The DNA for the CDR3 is TGTGCCATCACGCAGGGTAGCTCCTACGAGCAGTACTTC.

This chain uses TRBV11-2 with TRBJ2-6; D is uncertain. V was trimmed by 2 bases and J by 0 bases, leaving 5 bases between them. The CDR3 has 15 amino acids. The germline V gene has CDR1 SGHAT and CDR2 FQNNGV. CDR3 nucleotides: TGTGCCAGCAGCTTATTGGCCTCTGGGGCCAACGTCCTGACTTTC. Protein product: CASSLLASGANVLTF.

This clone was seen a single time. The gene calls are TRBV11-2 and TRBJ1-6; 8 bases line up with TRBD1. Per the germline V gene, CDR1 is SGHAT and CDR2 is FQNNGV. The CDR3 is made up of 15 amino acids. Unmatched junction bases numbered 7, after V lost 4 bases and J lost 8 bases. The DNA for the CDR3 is TGTGCCAGCAGCTCGGGACAGGCGGTTTATTCACCCCTCCACTTT. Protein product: CASSSGQAVYSPLHF.

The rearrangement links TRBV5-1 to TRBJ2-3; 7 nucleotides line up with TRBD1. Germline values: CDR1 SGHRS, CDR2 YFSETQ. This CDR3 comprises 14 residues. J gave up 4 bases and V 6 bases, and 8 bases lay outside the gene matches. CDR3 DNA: TGCGCCAGCAAACCGCAGGGGGTATCAGATACGCAGTATTTT. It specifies CASKPQGVSDTQYF.

This CDR3 is CASSQDHSGTGPLGEQYF. The CDR3, as DNA: TGCGCCAGCAGCCAAGATCATTCGGGGACAGGGCCTTTAGGGGAGCAGTACTTC. The chain recombines TRBV4-1 with TRBJ2-7; 9 nucleotides line up with TRBD1. This CDR3 region has 18 residues. Germline CDR1 is MGHRA and CDR2 is YSYEKL. Trimming cost V 0 bases and J 7 bases; bases outside gene matches: 16.

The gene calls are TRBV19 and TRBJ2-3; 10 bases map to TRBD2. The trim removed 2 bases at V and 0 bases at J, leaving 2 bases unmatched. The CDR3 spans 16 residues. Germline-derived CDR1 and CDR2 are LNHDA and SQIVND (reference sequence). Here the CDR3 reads CASSITSGTSTDTQYF. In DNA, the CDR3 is TGTGCCAGTAGTATAACTAGCGGGACCAGCACAGATACGCAGTATTTT.

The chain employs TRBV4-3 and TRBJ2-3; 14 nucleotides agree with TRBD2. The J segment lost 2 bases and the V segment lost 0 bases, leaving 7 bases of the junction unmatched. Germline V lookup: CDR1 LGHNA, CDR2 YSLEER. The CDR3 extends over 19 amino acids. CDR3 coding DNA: TGCGCCAGCAGCCAAGATAGCGGGACTAGCGGGGGAAACACAGATACGCAGTATTTT. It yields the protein CASSQDSGTSGGNTDTQYF.

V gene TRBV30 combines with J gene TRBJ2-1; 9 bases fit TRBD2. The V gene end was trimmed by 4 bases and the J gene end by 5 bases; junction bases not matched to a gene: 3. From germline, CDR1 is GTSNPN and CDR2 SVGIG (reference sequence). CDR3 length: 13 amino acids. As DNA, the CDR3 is TGTGCCTGGACGGCTAGCGGGAACAATGAGCAGTTCTTC. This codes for CAWTASGNNEQFF.

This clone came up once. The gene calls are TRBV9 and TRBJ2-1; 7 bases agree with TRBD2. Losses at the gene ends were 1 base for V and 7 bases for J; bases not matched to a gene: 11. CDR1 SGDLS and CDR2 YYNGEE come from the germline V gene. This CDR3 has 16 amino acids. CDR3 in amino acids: CASSVNDVAGVNEQFF. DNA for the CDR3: TGTGCCAGCAGCGTAAATGATGTGGCGGGAGTGAATGAGCAGTTCTTC.

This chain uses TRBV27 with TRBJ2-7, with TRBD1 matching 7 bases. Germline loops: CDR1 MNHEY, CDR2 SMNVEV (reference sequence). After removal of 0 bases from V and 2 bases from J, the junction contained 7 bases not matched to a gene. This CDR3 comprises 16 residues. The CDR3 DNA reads TGTGCCAGCAGTTTATCCGACGGGACAGTTACCTACGAGCAGTACTTC. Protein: CASSLSDGTVTYEQYF.

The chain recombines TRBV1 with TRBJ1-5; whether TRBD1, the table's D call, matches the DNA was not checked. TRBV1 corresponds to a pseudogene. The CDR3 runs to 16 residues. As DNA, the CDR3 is TGCACCAGCAGCCAAGATCGAAGGCAGGGGGATCAGCCCCAGCATTTT. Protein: CTSSQDRRQGDQPQHF.

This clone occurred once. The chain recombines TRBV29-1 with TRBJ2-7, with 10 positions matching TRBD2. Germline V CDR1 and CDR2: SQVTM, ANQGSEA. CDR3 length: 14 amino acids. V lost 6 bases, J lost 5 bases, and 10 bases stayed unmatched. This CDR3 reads CSVEQRLAGNEQYF. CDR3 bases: TGCAGCGTCGAACAGAGACTAGCGGGCAACGAGCAGTACTTC.

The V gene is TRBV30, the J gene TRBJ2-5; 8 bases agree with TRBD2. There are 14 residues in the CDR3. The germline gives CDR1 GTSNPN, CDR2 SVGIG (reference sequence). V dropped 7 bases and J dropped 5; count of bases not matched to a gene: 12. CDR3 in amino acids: CASSSPSGGETQYF. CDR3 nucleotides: TGTGCCTCCTCGTCTCCCTCGGGGGGGGAGACCCAGTACTTC.

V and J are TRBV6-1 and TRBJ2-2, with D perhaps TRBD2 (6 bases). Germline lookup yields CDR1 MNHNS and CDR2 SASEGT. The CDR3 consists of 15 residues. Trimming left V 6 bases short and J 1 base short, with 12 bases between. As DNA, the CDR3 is TGTGCCAGCAGCTCCAAAGCGGGGAACACCGGGGAGCTGTTTTTT. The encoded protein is CASSSKAGNTGELFF.

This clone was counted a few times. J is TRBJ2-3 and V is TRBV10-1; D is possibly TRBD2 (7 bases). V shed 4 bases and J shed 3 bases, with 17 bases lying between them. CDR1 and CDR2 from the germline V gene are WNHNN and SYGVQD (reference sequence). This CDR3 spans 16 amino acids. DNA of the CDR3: TGCGCCAGCAGTGGGGGGCCGGGTAGCGGGACAGATACGCAGTATTTT. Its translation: CASSGGPGSGTDTQYF.

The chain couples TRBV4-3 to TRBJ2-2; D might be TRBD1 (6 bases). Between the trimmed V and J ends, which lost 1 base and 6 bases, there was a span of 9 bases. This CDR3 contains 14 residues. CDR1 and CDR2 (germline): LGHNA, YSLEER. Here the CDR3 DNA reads TGCGCCAGCAGCCAAGTGACAGGTCCCGGGGAGCTGTTTTTT. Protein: CASSQVTGPGELFF.

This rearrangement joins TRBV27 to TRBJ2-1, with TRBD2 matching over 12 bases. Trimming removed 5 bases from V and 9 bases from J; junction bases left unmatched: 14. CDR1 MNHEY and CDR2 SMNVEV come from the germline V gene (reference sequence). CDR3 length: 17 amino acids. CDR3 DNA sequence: TGTGCCAGCAGTCCCTGGTCGACTAGCGGGAGTGGAGGTGAGCAGTTCTTC. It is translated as CASSPWSTSGSGGEQFF.

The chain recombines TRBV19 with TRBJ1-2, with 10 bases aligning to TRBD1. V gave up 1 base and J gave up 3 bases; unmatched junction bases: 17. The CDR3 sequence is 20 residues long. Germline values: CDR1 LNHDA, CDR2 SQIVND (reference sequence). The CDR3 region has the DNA TGTGCCAGTAGTATAGGACGAGGACAGGGGGTCTTGTATAAGGACTATGGCTACACCTTC. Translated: CASSIGRGQGVLYKDYGYTF. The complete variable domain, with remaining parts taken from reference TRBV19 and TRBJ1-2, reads DGGITQSPKYLFRKEGQNVTLSCEQNLNHDAMYWYRQDPGQGLRLIYYSQIVNDFQKGDIAEGYSVSREKKESFPLTVTSAQKNPTAFYLCASSIGRGQGVLYKDYGYTFGSGTRLTVV.